These T cell receptor beta chains were read from a single sample in a study of cytomegalovirus exposure and HLA in healthy donors. Sequencing was performed with immunoSEQ multiplex PCR; in TCRdb, only in-frame clones are kept and a portion is missing. The sample lists 150,000 to 200,000 clones, roughly 73% occurring once. The sequenced sample was PBMCs. The receptors originated from a male donor in good health and CMV-seronegative. Each CDR3 is given with its conserved first and last residue. A D gene is named only where the DNA matches it firmly. A clone size is listed for some rows: how often the clone was seen (once, few, many), or a class if it is expanded.

j_call	v_call	clone_size	d_call	cdr3_aa	cdr3_nt
TRBJ1-1	TRBV7-9	-	TRBD1	CASSLAQGVGTEAFF	TGTGCCAGCAGCTTAGCGCAGGGGGTGGGCACTGAAGCTTTCTTT
TRBJ1-2	TRBV7-3	few	-	CASSNWVGGNGYTF	TGTGCCAGCTCTAACTGGGTGGGAGGGAATGGCTACACCTTC
TRBJ1-4	TRBV7-9	few	-	CASSLDRVEKLFF	TGTGCCAGCAGCTTAGACAGGGTTGAAAAACTGTTTTTT
TRBJ2-7	TRBV5-1	-	-	CASSLTNSYEQYF	TGCGCCAGCAGTCTTACAAACTCCTACGAGCAGTACTTC
TRBJ2-1	TRBV7-9	-	-	CASSLDRGNEQFF	TGTGCCAGCAGCTTAGATCGGGGAAATGAGCAGTTCTTC
TRBJ2-1	TRBV7-9	-	TRBD2	CASSLTSGRTDEQFF	TGTGCCAGCAGCCTTACTAGCGGGAGGACGGATGAGCAGTTCTTC
TRBJ2-1	TRBV11-3	-	TRBD2	CASSGEVAGGAGQFF	TGTGCCAGCAGCGGGGAAGTAGCGGGAGGGGCAGGGCAGTTCTTC
TRBJ1-6	TRBV2	once	-	CASIPSPGDREETLHF	TGTGCCAGCATCCCCTCCCCCGGTGACCGAGAGGAAACCCTCCACTTT
TRBJ1-3	TRBV19	-	-	CASSRRYPNTIYF	TGTGCCAGTAGTAGGAGGTACCCAAACACCATATATTTT
TRBJ2-7	TRBV5-1	-	-	CASSFGNILDEQYF	TGCGCCAGCAGCTTCGGGAACATTTTGGACGAGCAGTACTTC
TRBJ2-3	TRBV7-3	-	TRBD2	CASSKTSGGGVDTQYF	TGTGCCAGCAGCAAGACTAGCGGGGGCGGAGTAGATACGCAGTATTTT
TRBJ1-2	TRBV28	-	-	CASRPTANYGYTF	TGTGCCAGCAGGCCTACAGCTAACTATGGCTACACCTTC
TRBJ1-3	TRBV10-1	-	-	CASRTKGHSGNTIYF	TGCGCCAGCAGGACAAAGGGGCACTCTGGAAACACCATATATTTT
TRBJ1-4	TRBV5-1	-	TRBD1	CASSSTGGQEKLFF	TGCGCCAGCAGCTCGACAGGGGGACAGGAAAAACTGTTTTTT
TRBJ2-3	TRBV9	-	TRBD2	CASSALAGGNTDTQYF	TGTGCCAGCAGTGCCCTAGCGGGGGGGAACACAGATACGCAGTATTTT
TRBJ2-2	TRBV6-1	-	-	CASFAQNTGEPFF	TGTGCCAGCTTTGCGCAAAACACCGGGGAGCCGTTTTTT
TRBJ1-2	TRBV2	-	TRBD1	CASRGTGAGYTF	TGTGCCAGCAGAGGGACAGGGGCTGGCTACACCTTC